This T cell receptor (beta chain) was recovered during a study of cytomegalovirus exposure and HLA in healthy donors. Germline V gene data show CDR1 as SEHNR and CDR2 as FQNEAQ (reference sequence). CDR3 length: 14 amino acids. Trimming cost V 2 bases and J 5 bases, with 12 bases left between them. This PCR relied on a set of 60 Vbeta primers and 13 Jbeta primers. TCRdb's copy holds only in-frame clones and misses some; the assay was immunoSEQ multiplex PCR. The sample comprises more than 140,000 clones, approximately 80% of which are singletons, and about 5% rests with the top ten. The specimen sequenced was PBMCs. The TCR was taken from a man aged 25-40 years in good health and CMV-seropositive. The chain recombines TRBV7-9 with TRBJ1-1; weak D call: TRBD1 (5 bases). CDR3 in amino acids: CASSLQGAETEAFF. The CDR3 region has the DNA TGTGCCAGCAGCTTACAAGGGGCCGAAACTGAAGCTTTCTTT.